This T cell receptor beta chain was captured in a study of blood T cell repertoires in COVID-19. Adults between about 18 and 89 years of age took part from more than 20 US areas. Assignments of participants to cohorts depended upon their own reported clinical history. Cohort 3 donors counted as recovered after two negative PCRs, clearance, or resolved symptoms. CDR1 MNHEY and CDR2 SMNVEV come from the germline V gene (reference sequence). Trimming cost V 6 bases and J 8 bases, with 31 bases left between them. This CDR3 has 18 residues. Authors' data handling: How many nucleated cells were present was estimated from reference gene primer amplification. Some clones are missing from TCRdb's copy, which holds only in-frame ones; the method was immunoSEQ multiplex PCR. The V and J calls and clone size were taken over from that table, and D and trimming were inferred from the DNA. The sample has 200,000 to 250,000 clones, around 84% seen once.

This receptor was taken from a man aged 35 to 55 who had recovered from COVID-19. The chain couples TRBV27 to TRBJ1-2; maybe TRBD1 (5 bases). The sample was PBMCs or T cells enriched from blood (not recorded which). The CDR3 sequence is CASSKLRRSDAGVGGYTF. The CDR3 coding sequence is TGTGCCAGCAGCAAGCTTAGACGGAGTGACGCGGGGGTTGGCGGCTACACCTTC.